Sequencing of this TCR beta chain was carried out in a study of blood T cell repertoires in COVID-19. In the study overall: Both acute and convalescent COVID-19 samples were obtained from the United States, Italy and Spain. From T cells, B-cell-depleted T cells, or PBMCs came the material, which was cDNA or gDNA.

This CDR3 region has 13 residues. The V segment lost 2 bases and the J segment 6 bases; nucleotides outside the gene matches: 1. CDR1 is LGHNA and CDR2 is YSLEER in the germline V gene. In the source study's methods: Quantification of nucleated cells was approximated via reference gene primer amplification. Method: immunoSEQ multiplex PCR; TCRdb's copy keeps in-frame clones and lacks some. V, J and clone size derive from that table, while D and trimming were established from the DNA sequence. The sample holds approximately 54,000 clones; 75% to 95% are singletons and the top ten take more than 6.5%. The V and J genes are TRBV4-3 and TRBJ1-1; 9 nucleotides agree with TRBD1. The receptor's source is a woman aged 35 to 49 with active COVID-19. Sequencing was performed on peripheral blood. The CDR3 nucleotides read TGCGCCAGCAGCCAAACAGGGGGCTCTGAAGCTTTCTTT. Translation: CASSQTGGSEAFF.